This T cell receptor beta chain was identified during a study of T cell repertoires in cytomegalovirus infection. Study in general: Indicated by public TCR beta signatures were CMV infection and matching HLA type.

Germline V gene data show CDR1 as MNHEY and CDR2 as SMNVEV (reference sequence). This CDR3 contains 14 residues. Between the trimmed V and J ends, which lost 6 bases and 5 bases, there was a span of 17 bases. This clonotype was counted many times. Its antigen is unknown. Findings of the study overall: The ex vivo response was dominated by HLA-C-restricted CMV-specific TCR beta clonotypes. Summed frequency of shared TCR beta families picked out CMV carriers who also had the relevant HLA.

TCRdb recomputed calls from the reads with MiXCR, one row per CDR3 protein. The data hold 200,000 to 300,000 distinct CDR3 sequences, with roughly 15% observed a single time. This clonotype was obtained from a human donor in good health (CMV status not recorded). Some clones in this sample may be carry-over from other donors' samples. The material sequenced was PBMCs. The V and J genes are TRBV27 and TRBJ2-7, with D unresolved. The CDR3 loop reads CASSLTRIVDEQYF. CDR3 bases: TGTGCCAGCAGCCTCACGCGAATAGTCGACGAGCAGTACTTC.